A selection of T cell receptor beta chains follows, all from one sample in a study of blood T cell repertoires in COVID-19. Method: immunoSEQ multiplex PCR; TCRdb's copy keeps in-frame clones and lacks some. The sample has more than 250,000 clones, around 87% seen once. The sequencing sample was made of peripheral blood. The receptor set was obtained from a man aged 50-59 years with active or convalescent COVID-19. The CDR3 runs from the conserved cysteine through the conserved F or W. D genes are given only for firm matches. Some rows have no size entry. The others give once, few or many, or a class for an expanded clone.

size	D	V	J	CDR3	DNA
once	.	TRBV19	TRBJ2-7	CASSFGLGSYEQYF	TGTGCCAGTAGTTTTGGGCTGGGTTCCTACGAGCAGTACTTC
.	TRBD1	TRBV18	TRBJ2-7	CASSPGQGILYEQYF	TGTGCCAGCTCACCGGGACAGGGCATTCTCTACGAGCAGTACTTC
.	.	TRBV7-9	TRBJ1-4	CASSDPRQGNEKLFF	TGTGCCAGCAGCGACCCACGACAAGGTAATGAAAAACTGTTTTTT
.	TRBD1	TRBV28	TRBJ1-5	CASRKPGQGTNQPQHF	TGTGCCAGCAGAAAGCCGGGACAGGGGACCAATCAGCCCCAGCATTTT
few	.	TRBV30	TRBJ2-2	CAWSLGQRNTGELFF	TGTGCCTGGAGTTTGGGGCAGAGGAACACCGGGGAGCTGTTTTTT
once	TRBD2	TRBV15	TRBJ2-1	CATSRSTAGGDNEQFF	TGTGCCACCAGCAGATCTACCGCTGGGGGGGACAATGAGCAGTTCTTC
once	TRBD1	TRBV30	TRBJ1-2	CAWTGGGQSRYGYTF	TGTGCCTGGACCGGTGGGGGACAGTCTCGGTATGGCTACACCTTC
.	.	TRBV3-1/TRBV3-2	TRBJ1-2	CASSQGGQSNYGYTF	TGTGCCAGCAGCCAAGGAGGACAGTCTAACTATGGCTACACCTTC
.	.	TRBV19	TRBJ1-2	CASSILHSSYGYTF	TGTGCCAGTAGTATACTACACAGCTCCTATGGCTACACCTTC
.	TRBD1	TRBV18	TRBJ2-7	CASSPYSTGADEQYF	TGTGCCAGCTCACCGTACTCGACAGGGGCAGACGAGCAGTACTTC
.	.	TRBV18	TRBJ2-7	CASSPLTDTYEQYF	TGTGCCAGCTCACCCCTGACAGATACCTACGAGCAGTACTTC
.	TRBD1	TRBV5-6	TRBJ1-6	CASSLGASGQIYSPLHF	TGTGCCAGCAGCTTGGGGGCCTCGGGACAGATTTATTCACCCCTCCACTTT
.	TRBD1	TRBV9	TRBJ2-5	CASSVGWTGYVTQYF	TGTGCCAGCAGCGTGGGTTGGACAGGGTATGTGACCCAGTACTTC
once	.	TRBV19	TRBJ1-4	CASRDSSTNEKLFF	TGTGCCAGTCGTGACAGCTCAACTAATGAAAAACTGTTTTTT
.	TRBD2	TRBV29-1	TRBJ2-1	CSVSGGWAIGNEQFF	TGCAGCGTTAGCGGGGGGTGGGCGATAGGCAATGAGCAGTTCTTC
.	TRBD1	TRBV7-2	TRBJ2-7	CASSQTGESVEQYF	TGTGCCAGCAGCCAGACAGGGGAGTCGGTCGAGCAGTACTTC
.	TRBD1	TRBV5-1	TRBJ1-4	CASSLRGTGDEKLFF	TGCGCCAGCAGCTTGCGAGGGACAGGGGATGAAAAACTGTTTTTT
.	TRBD1	TRBV5-1	TRBJ2-7	CASSFGTAAYEQYF	TGCGCCAGCAGCTTCGGGACAGCTGCCTACGAGCAGTACTTC
few	.	TRBV7-2	TRBJ1-3	CASSIQTGPGNTIYF	TGTGCCAGCAGCATACAAACAGGGCCTGGAAACACCATATATTTT
.	TRBD1	TRBV6-5	TRBJ1-2	CASSRSSAGGSGYTF	TGTGCCAGCAGCCGATCTTCAGCAGGGGGAAGTGGCTACACCTTC
.	.	TRBV5-1	TRBJ1-4	CASSLWGRGSEKLFF	TGCGCCAGCAGCTTGTGGGGCAGGGGAAGCGAAAAACTGTTTTTT
.	TRBD1	TRBV18	TRBJ1-2	CASSPGTVANYGYTF	TGTGCCAGCTCACCGGGGACAGTCGCTAACTATGGCTACACCTTC
.	.	TRBV3-1/TRBV3-2	TRBJ1-6	CASSQDPGAAYNSPLHF	TGTGCCAGCAGCCAAGATCCTGGGGCAGCCTATAATTCACCCCTCCACTTT
.	.	TRBV2	TRBJ1-5	CASSGPEGSEQPQHF	TGTGCCAGCAGTGGCCCAGAGGGCAGCGAGCAGCCCCAGCATTTT